These T cell receptor beta chains were read from a single sample in a study of T cells in Graves' hyperthyroidism and ophthalmopathy. TCRdb redid the calling of the multiplex PCR reads with MiXCR, one entry per CDR3 protein. The repertoire includes roughly 100,000 distinct CDR3 sequences, roughly 56% of them detected once, and roughly 29% sits in the top ten. The sequencing input was blood. These receptor sequences come from a woman in her thirties or forties with Graves' hyperthyroidism. CDR3s include the opening cysteine and the closing phenylalanine or tryptophan. The order of the fields is CDR3 DNA, CDR3 protein, V gene, clone size, D gene, J gene. A D gene is named only where the DNA matches it firmly. Clone size, where shown, is once, few, many, or a class for clones that have expanded.

DNA: TGTGCCACCCGCAGGGGGTCAGAGGCTTTCTTT; CDR3: CATRRGSEAFF; V: TRBV19; size: many; D: TRBD1; J: TRBJ1-1
DNA: TGTGCCAGCAGTTTTGCGGGAATCGTCTACGAGCAGTACTTC; CDR3: CASSFAGIVYEQYF; V: TRBV12-3/TRBV12-4; size: many; D: .; J: TRBJ2-7
DNA: TGTGCCAGCTCACTCGACAGGGGAAATCAGCCCCAGCATTTT; CDR3: CASSLDRGNQPQHF; V: TRBV2; size: .; D: TRBD1; J: TRBJ1-5
DNA: TGCGCCAGCAGCGTAGAAGGGGGGAACTCTGAAGCTTTCTTT; CDR3: CASSVEGGNSEAFF; V: TRBV5-1; size: .; D: .; J: TRBJ1-1
DNA: TGTGCCAGCAGCTTAGCTACCGGACAGGGGACAGATACGCAGTATTTT; CDR3: CASSLATGQGTDTQYF; V: TRBV7-6; size: many; D: TRBD1; J: TRBJ2-3
DNA: TGTGCCAGTAGATTCGGAGGGCTTAGAGGGAACACTGAAGCTTTCTTT; CDR3: CASRFGGLRGNTEAFF; V: TRBV19; size: many; D: .; J: TRBJ1-1
DNA: TGTGCCAGCAGCTCGAGGACATCCCCTTTTTTCACCGGGGAGCTGTTTTTT; CDR3: CASSSRTSPFFTGELFF; V: TRBV7-2; size: many; D: .; J: TRBJ2-2
DNA: TGTGCCAGCGTCGCGGGGATCGACATCCAAGAGACCCAGTACTTC; CDR3: CASVAGIDIQETQYF; V: TRBV7-8; size: .; D: .; J: TRBJ2-5
DNA: TGTGCCAGCAGTTTTCTAGGAATGGGCAATCAGCCCCAGCATTTT; CDR3: CASSFLGMGNQPQHF; V: TRBV12-3/TRBV12-4; size: few; D: .; J: TRBJ1-5
DNA: TGTGCCAGCAGTTACTTCCGGGACACCTCCTATGGCTACACCTTC; CDR3: CASSYFRDTSYGYTF; V: TRBV6-6; size: many; D: .; J: TRBJ1-2
DNA: TGTGCCAGCAGTTACGTCCTAGCGGGAGAGGGCGGGGAGCTGTTTTTT; CDR3: CASSYVLAGEGGELFF; V: TRBV6-6; size: few; D: TRBD2; J: TRBJ2-2
DNA: TGTGCCAGCAGTACCTCTCTACGTCCCGAAAAACTGTTTTTT; CDR3: CASSTSLRPEKLFF; V: TRBV6-6; size: many; D: .; J: TRBJ1-4
DNA: TGTGCCAGCAGCCTAAGACTAGCGGGAGGGCTAGAGACCCAGTACTTC; CDR3: CASSLRLAGGLETQYF; V: TRBV7-2; size: many; D: TRBD2; J: TRBJ2-5
DNA: TGTGCCACCAGCAGCCAAGAAAAACTAGCGGACACCGGGGAGCTGTTTTTT; CDR3: CATSSQEKLADTGELFF; V: TRBV15; size: once; D: TRBD2; J: TRBJ2-2
DNA: TGCAGCGGACGACGGGGAACAGATACGCAGTATTTT; CDR3: CSGRRGTDTQYF; V: TRBV29-1; size: .; D: .; J: TRBJ2-3
DNA: TGCAGCGCCCGGACAGGGGGCTCCTACGAGCAGTACTTC; CDR3: CSARTGGSYEQYF; V: TRBV29-1; size: many; D: TRBD1; J: TRBJ2-7
DNA: TGCAGTGCTAGTGGACAGATTAATGAAAAACTGTTTTTT; CDR3: CSASGQINEKLFF; V: TRBV20-1; size: .; D: .; J: TRBJ1-4
DNA: TGTGCTAGAGATCGCACAGTGGGGAATCAGCCCCAGCATTTT; CDR3: CARDRTVGNQPQHF; V: TRBV19; size: .; D: .; J: TRBJ1-5
DNA: TGTGCCAGTATGGATGTTTTAGGGACATCCATCAATCAGCCCCAGCATTTT; CDR3: CASMDVLGTSINQPQHF; V: TRBV19; size: many; D: .; J: TRBJ1-5
DNA: TGTGCCAGCAGCTTGGAGGAACAGGGTAGCGCTGAAGCTTTCTTT; CDR3: CASSLEEQGSAEAFF; V: TRBV7-9; size: many; D: .; J: TRBJ1-1
DNA: TGTGCCAGCAGCCGGCCCGGACAGGGAGGGACCCAGTACTTC; CDR3: CASSRPGQGGTQYF; V: TRBV7-9; size: .; D: TRBD1; J: TRBJ2-5
DNA: TGCGCCAGCAGCTCCCCTACCTACGAGCAGTACTTC; CDR3: CASSSPTYEQYF; V: TRBV5-1; size: many; D: .; J: TRBJ2-7
DNA: TGTGCCAGCCGGGACAGGGATGGCTACACCTTC; CDR3: CASRDRDGYTF; V: TRBV6-1; size: many; D: TRBD1; J: TRBJ1-2
DNA: TGTGCCAGCAGCGGAAGGGGACTAGCGGAAAGCAACACCTTC; CDR3: CASSGRGLAESNTF; V: TRBV9; size: .; D: .; J: TRBJ1-2
DNA: TGTGCCACCAGCAGAGAACCACAGGAAACCTACGAGCAGTACTTC; CDR3: CATSREPQETYEQYF; V: TRBV15; size: .; D: .; J: TRBJ2-7
DNA: TGCAGTGCTAGAGATCAGGCGGGAGGACAAGAGACCCAGTACTTC; CDR3: CSARDQAGGQETQYF; V: TRBV20-1; size: few; D: TRBD2; J: TRBJ2-5
DNA: TGTGCCACCAAGACAGGGACTTATGGCTACACCTTC; CDR3: CATKTGTYGYTF; V: TRBV15; size: .; D: TRBD1; J: TRBJ1-2
DNA: TGCAGTGCAACATACTGGGACCACCTGAATACGCAGTATTTT; CDR3: CSATYWDHLNTQYF; V: TRBV20-1; size: many; D: .; J: TRBJ2-3
DNA: TGTGCCAGCAGCTTAGATCCTTATAGCAATCAGCCCCAGCATTTT; CDR3: CASSLDPYSNQPQHF; V: TRBV7-2; size: many; D: .; J: TRBJ1-5
DNA: TGTGCCAGCAGTTCAGGGGGAAGGGGCGGGAGGCCCTACGAGCAGTACTTC; CDR3: CASSSGGRGGRPYEQYF; V: TRBV12-3/TRBV12-4; size: .; D: .; J: TRBJ2-7
DNA: TGTGCCAGCAGCCCCCCTTTTGGCGGCCAAGAGACCCAGGACCAGTACTTC; CDR3: CASSPPFGGQETQDQYF; V: TRBV2; size: .; D: .; J: TRBJ2-5
DNA: TGTGCCAGCAGCTTAGACAGCGGGAACTATGGCTACACCTTC; CDR3: CASSLDSGNYGYTF; V: TRBV7-2; size: .; D: .; J: TRBJ1-2
DNA: TGCAGCGTTGCCCATAGGGGCGCCGGGGAGCTGTTTTTT; CDR3: CSVAHRGAGELFF; V: TRBV29-1; size: few; D: .; J: TRBJ2-2
DNA: TGCGCCACCAGCAGCGCTCAGGATTTGAGCACTGAAGCTTTCTTT; CDR3: CATSSAQDLSTEAFF; V: TRBV15; size: .; D: .; J: TRBJ1-1
DNA: TGCGCCAGCAGCTTTACGGACAGGCAGAACTATGGCTACACCTTC; CDR3: CASSFTDRQNYGYTF; V: TRBV5-1; size: many; D: TRBD1; J: TRBJ1-2
DNA: TGTGCCAGCAGTAGGCAGAACTCTGGAAACACCATATATTTT; CDR3: CASSRQNSGNTIYF; V: TRBV25-1; size: large; D: .; J: TRBJ1-3
DNA: TGTGCCATCAGTGGAGCGGGAGGGCCTCCGAGCGAGCAGTACTTC; CDR3: CAISGAGGPPSEQYF; V: TRBV10-3; size: .; D: TRBD2; J: TRBJ2-7
DNA: TGCAGCGTTGCCCGGGACACATGGGAGACCCAGTACTTC; CDR3: CSVARDTWETQYF; V: TRBV29-1; size: .; D: .; J: TRBJ2-5
DNA: TGTGCCAGCAGCCGTTTGGTGGGCAATCAGCCCCAGCATTTT; CDR3: CASSRLVGNQPQHF; V: TRBV6-5; size: .; D: .; J: TRBJ1-5
DNA: TGTGCCAGCAGCTTTGGACAGGGCACCTATGGCTACACCTTC; CDR3: CASSFGQGTYGYTF; V: TRBV7-9; size: .; D: TRBD1; J: TRBJ1-2
DNA: TGTGCCAGCAGCCGGGTACCGCGGGAGTACGGGGAGACCCAGTACTTC; CDR3: CASSRVPREYGETQYF; V: TRBV7-2; size: .; D: TRBD2; J: TRBJ2-5
DNA: TGCGCCAGCAGCTTGGCTCAGGGGGCGACCAGGGAGCTGTTTTTT; CDR3: CASSLAQGATRELFF; V: TRBV5-1; size: .; D: TRBD1; J: TRBJ2-2
DNA: TGCAGTGCTTCCGGGGGGAGGGAGACCCAGTACTTC; CDR3: CSASGGRETQYF; V: TRBV20-1; size: .; D: TRBD2; J: TRBJ2-5
DNA: TGTGCCAGCAGCTCATCTCAGGGATGGAACACTGAAGCTTTCTTT; CDR3: CASSSSQGWNTEAFF; V: TRBV13; size: few; D: .; J: TRBJ1-1
DNA: TGCAGCGTACAGGGGGCCGCCGGGGAGCTGTTTTTT; CDR3: CSVQGAAGELFF; V: TRBV29-1; size: .; D: TRBD1; J: TRBJ2-2
DNA: TGTGCCTGGACCCCCCAGAGGTGGGACACTGAAGCTTTCTTT; CDR3: CAWTPQRWDTEAFF; V: TRBV7-2; size: many; D: .; J: TRBJ1-1
DNA: TGTGCCAGCAGCGTACGTGGTGTCGGGTTCCGCACAGATACGCAGTATTTT; CDR3: CASSVRGVGFRTDTQYF; V: TRBV9; size: many; D: .; J: TRBJ2-3
DNA: TGCAGTGCTAGGCACGGGGGCCATGTCTATGGCTACACCTTC; CDR3: CSARHGGHVYGYTF; V: TRBV20-1; size: many; D: .; J: TRBJ1-2
DNA: TGCAGCGCTACCGGGATCGACTATGGCTACACCTTC; CDR3: CSATGIDYGYTF; V: TRBV29-1; size: .; D: .; J: TRBJ1-2
DNA: TGTGCCAGCAGTTTTAGATATAGCAATCAGCCCCAGCATTTT; CDR3: CASSFRYSNQPQHF; V: TRBV27; size: many; D: .; J: TRBJ1-5
DNA: TGTGCCAGCAGCTTAGGGGGTTTTGGGGAGCAGTATGGCTACACCTTC; CDR3: CASSLGGFGEQYGYTF; V: TRBV7-9; size: .; D: .; J: TRBJ1-2
DNA: TGTGCCAGCAGCTTACTGGACAGGGGCGTGAACTATGGCTACACCTTC; CDR3: CASSLLDRGVNYGYTF; V: TRBV7-2; size: .; D: TRBD1; J: TRBJ1-2
DNA: TGTGCCAGCAGCGTAGGGCGTACGAAAAACAATGAGCAGTTCTTC; CDR3: CASSVGRTKNNEQFF; V: TRBV9; size: few; D: .; J: TRBJ2-1
DNA: TGCGCCAGCAGCTTCGACGGGACACCCGGGGGGGAGCAGTACTTC; CDR3: CASSFDGTPGGEQYF; V: TRBV5-1; size: few; D: .; J: TRBJ2-7
DNA: TGTGCCAGCAGGGAGCTAGCGGGAGCCCAAGAGACCCAGTACTTC; CDR3: CASRELAGAQETQYF; V: TRBV6-6; size: many; D: TRBD2; J: TRBJ2-5
DNA: TGCAGCAGGTACGACACGGGTTCCTATGGCTACACCTTC; CDR3: CSRYDTGSYGYTF; V: TRBV29-1; size: .; D: .; J: TRBJ1-2
DNA: TGTGCCAGCAGTGAACAGCGGGGGATCTACGAGCAGTACTTC; CDR3: CASSEQRGIYEQYF; V: TRBV6-1; size: many; D: TRBD2; J: TRBJ2-7
DNA: TGTGCCTGGAGTGTACGGGCAGGGAGAGAAAAACTGTTTTTT; CDR3: CAWSVRAGREKLFF; V: TRBV7-9; size: .; D: .; J: TRBJ1-4
DNA: TGCGCCAGCAGCTTAGGGATCCACGAGCAGTACTTC; CDR3: CASSLGIHEQYF; V: TRBV5-1; size: many; D: .; J: TRBJ2-7
DNA: TGTGCCAGCAGTGAACCCCTAGGACAGGGAAGCTATAATTCACCCCTCCACTTT; CDR3: CASSEPLGQGSYNSPLHF; V: TRBV2; size: many; D: TRBD1; J: TRBJ1-6